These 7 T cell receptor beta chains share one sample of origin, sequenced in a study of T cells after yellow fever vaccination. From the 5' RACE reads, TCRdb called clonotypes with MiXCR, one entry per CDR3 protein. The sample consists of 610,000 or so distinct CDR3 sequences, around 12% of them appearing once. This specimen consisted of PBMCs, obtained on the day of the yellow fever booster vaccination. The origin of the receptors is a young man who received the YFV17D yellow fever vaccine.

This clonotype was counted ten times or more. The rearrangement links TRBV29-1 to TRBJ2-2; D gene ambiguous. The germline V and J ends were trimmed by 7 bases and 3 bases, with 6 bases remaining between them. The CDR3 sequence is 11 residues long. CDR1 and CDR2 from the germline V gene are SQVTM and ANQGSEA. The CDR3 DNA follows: TGCAGCGCCGGAGACACCGGGGAGCTGTTTTTT. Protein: CSAGDTGELFF.

The CDR3 protein is CASSPFAQPGADTQYF. In nucleotides, the CDR3 is TGTGCCAGCTCACCATTCGCACAGCCTGGGGCGGATACGCAGTATTTT. The V and J genes are TRBV18 and TRBJ2-3, with TRBD1 as a possible D gene (5 bases). Per the germline V gene, CDR1 is KGHSH and CDR2 is LQKENI. Trimming stripped 2 bases from V and 6 bases from J, with 18 bases between. The CDR3 length is 16 residues.

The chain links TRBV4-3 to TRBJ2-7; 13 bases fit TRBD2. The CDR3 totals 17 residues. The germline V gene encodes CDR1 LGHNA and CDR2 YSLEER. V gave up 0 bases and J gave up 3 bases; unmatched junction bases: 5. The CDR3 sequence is CASSQEWRTSGGYEQYF. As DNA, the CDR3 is TGCGCCAGCAGCCAAGAATGGCGGACTAGCGGGGGCTACGAGCAGTACTTC.

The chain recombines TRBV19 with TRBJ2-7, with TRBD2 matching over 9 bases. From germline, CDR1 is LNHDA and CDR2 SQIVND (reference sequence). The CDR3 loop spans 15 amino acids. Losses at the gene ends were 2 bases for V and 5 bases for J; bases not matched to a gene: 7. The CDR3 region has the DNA TGTGCCAGTAGTATAATCGCTAGCGGGATTCACGAGCAGTACTTC. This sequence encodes CASSIIASGIHEQYF.

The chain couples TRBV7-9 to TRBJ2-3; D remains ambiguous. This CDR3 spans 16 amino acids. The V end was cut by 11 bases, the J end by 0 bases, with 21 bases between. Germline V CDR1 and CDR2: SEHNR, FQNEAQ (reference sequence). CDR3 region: CAGSRPGSASTDTQYF. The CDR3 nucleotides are TGTGCCGGCTCGAGACCTGGATCGGCTAGCACAGATACGCAGTATTTT. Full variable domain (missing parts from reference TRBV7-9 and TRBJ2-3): DTGVSQNPRHKITKRGQNVTFRCDPISEHNRLYWYRQTLGQGPEFLTYFQNEAQLEKSRLLSDRFSAERPKGSFSTLEIQRTEQGDSAMYLCAGSRPGSASTDTQYFGPGTRLTVL.

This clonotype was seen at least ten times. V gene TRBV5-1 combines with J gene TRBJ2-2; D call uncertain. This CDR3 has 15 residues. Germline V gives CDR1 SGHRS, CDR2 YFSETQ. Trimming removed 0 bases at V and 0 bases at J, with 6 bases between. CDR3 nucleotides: TGCGCCAGCAGCTTGGGACCAACGAACACCGGGGAGCTGTTTTTT. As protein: CASSLGPTNTGELFF. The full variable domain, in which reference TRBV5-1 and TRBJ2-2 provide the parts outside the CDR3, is KAGVTQTPRYLIKTRGQQVTLSCSPISGHRSVSWYQQTPGQGLQFLFEYFSETQRNKGNFPGRFSGRQFSNSRSEMNVSTLELGDSALYLCASSLGPTNTGELFFGEGSRLTVL.

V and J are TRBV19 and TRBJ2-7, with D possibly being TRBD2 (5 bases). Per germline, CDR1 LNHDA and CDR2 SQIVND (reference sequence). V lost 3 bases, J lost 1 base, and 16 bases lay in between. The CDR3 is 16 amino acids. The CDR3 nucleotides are TGTGCCAGTAGTATCAACATGGTAGCGTATTCCTACGAGCAGTACTTC. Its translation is CASSINMVAYSYEQYF.